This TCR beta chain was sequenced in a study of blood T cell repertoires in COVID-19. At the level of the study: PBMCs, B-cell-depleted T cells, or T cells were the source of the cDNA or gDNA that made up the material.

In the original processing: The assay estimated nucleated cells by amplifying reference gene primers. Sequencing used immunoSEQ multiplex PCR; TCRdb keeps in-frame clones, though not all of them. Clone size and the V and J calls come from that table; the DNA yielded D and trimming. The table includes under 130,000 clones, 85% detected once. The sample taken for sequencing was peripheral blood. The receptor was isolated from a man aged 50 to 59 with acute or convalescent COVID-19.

The CDR3, as DNA: TGTGCCAGCACCCCGGGCAGGGGGAGAGTCGATGAGCAGTTCTTC. Translation gives CASTPGRGRVDEQFF. V is TRBV7-9 and J is TRBJ2-1; TRBD1 agrees at 7 bases. This CDR3 spans 15 amino acids. CDR1 is SEHNR and CDR2 is FQNEAQ in the germline V gene (reference sequence). Trimming cost V 7 bases and J 8 bases; bases outside gene matches: 14.